This record covers a single TCR beta chain. Its antigen is not known. The germline gives CDR1 LGHNA, CDR2 YSLEER. This CDR3 is 14 amino acids long. Between the trimmed V and J ends, which lost 0 bases and 8 bases, there was a span of 11 bases. The data are from a study of CD4+ T cells in melanoma. Whole-study findings and limits: A reported correlation linked neoantigen-specific CD4+ T cells to CD8+, macrophage and B cell function. Neoantigen-specific CD4+ T cells in melanoma reportedly had diverse differentiation states.

Only in-frame clones appear in the TCRdb table, and some are missing; sequencing was by immunoSEQ multiplex PCR. The table lists roughly 120,000 clones, around 93% of them singletons. The gene calls are TRBV4-3 and TRBJ2-1, with D possibly being TRBD1 (5 bases). Material for sequencing was peripheral blood. This clonotype originated in a human donor with melanoma. The DNA of the CDR3 is TGCGCCAGCAGCCAAGATTGGGGCCGGGATGAGCAGTTCTTC. Amino acid sequence: CASSQDWGRDEQFF.